These 9 T cell receptor beta chains were all obtained from the same sample, sequenced in a study of beta chain features in type 1 diabetes. cDNA synthesis used the whole RNA isolate, giving expressed TCRB sequences. The assay was immunoSEQ multiplex PCR, and TCRdb's table has in-frame clones only and misses some. The data contain hundreds of thousands of clones, 15% to 17% of them singletons. The sequenced material came from naive CD4+ T cells from blood. These receptors came from a man younger than 30 in good health.

This clone was picked up a small number of times. The rearrangement links TRBV28 to TRBJ2-2; D not certain. Germline loops: CDR1 MDHEN, CDR2 SYDVKM. The CDR3 is 18 amino acids. With 5 bases removed from V and 5 bases from J, the gap between germline ends came to 24 bases. The CDR3 DNA reads TGTGCCAGCAGTCCCCAGGTCCGAAGACACCCAGGAACCGGGGAGCTGTTTTTT. This gives the protein CASSPQVRRHPGTGELFF.

The DNA for the CDR3 is TGTGCCAGCAGCAGGGGTCCGGGGCCAGGCCTCCACCCCTTGAACACTGAAGCTTTCTTT. Translating gives CASSRGPGPGLHPLNTEAFF. This rearrangement joins TRBV14 to TRBJ1-1, with D perhaps TRBD1 (5 bases). This CDR3 has 20 residues. V was clipped by 5 bases and J by 0 bases, with 28 bases between them. The germline CDR1 and CDR2 sequences are SGHDN and FVKESK. Full variable domain (rest looked up from reference TRBV14 and TRBJ1-1): EAGVTQFPSHSVIEKGQTVTLRCDPISGHDNLYWYRRVMGKEIKFLLHFVKESKQDESGMPNNRFLAERTGGTYSTLKVQPAELEDSGVYFCASSRGPGPGLHPLNTEAFFGQGTRLTVV.

The V gene is TRBV6-1, the J gene TRBJ1-4; unclear D gene. The CDR3 totals 16 residues. Trimming pared 0 bases from V and 8 bases from J, leaving 16 bases between. Germline lookup yields CDR1 MNHNS and CDR2 SASEGT. The CDR3 region is CASSEALGATSEKLFF. As DNA, the CDR3 is TGTGCCAGCAGTGAAGCGCTAGGAGCCACCTCAGAAAAACTGTTTTTT.

This clone appeared a few times. This rearrangement joins TRBV4-1 to TRBJ1-1, with 7 bases matching TRBD1. V dropped 0 bases and J dropped 14; count of bases not matched to a gene: 3. The CDR3 loop spans 11 amino acids. The V gene's germline CDR1 is MGHRA and CDR2 YSYEKL. CDR3: CASSQDLDRFF. The CDR3 DNA reads TGCGCCAGCAGCCAAGATCTGGACAGGTTCTTT.

This clone showed up just a few times. V and J are TRBV7-2 and TRBJ2-5, with 12 bases identical to TRBD2. This CDR3 region has 18 residues. V lost 4 bases, J lost 7 bases, and 16 bases stayed unmatched. The germline V gene encodes CDR1 SGHTA and CDR2 FQGNSA. The CDR3 loop is CASSSRLAGGPYAGTQYF. CDR3 nucleotides: TGTGCCAGCAGCTCCCGGCTAGCGGGAGGGCCTTATGCAGGGACCCAGTACTTC.

The V and J genes are TRBV9 and TRBJ1-4; no firm D call. This CDR3 spans 14 amino acids. V was clipped by 0 bases and J by 8 bases, with 11 bases between them. Germline loops: CDR1 SGDLS, CDR2 YYNGEE. The CDR3 sequence is CASSVERVGEKLFF. In DNA form, the CDR3 reads TGTGCCAGCAGCGTAGAGAGGGTAGGGGAAAAACTGTTTTTT. The entire variable domain, with the rest obtained from reference TRBV9 and TRBJ1-4, is as follows: DSGVTQTPKHLITATGQRVTLRCSPRSGDLSVYWYQQSLDQGLQFLIQYYNGEERAKGNILERFSAQQFPDLHSELNLSSLELGDSALYFCASSVERVGEKLFFGSGTQLSVL.

The chain uses TRBV18 and TRBJ2-1; TRBD2 matches 8 bases. This CDR3 has 15 amino acids. J gave up 4 bases and V 1 base, and 3 bases lay outside the gene matches. Germline lookup yields CDR1 KGHSH and CDR2 LQKENI. The CDR3 region is CASSPQRESYNEQFF. CDR3 DNA: TGTGCCAGCTCACCACAGCGGGAGTCTTACAATGAGCAGTTCTTC.

This clone came up a few times. This chain uses TRBV6-5 with TRBJ2-7, with 10 bases aligning to TRBD2. CDR3 size: 15 residues. The ends lost 3 bases at V and 1 base at J; junction bases unmatched: 3. CDR1 is MNHEY and CDR2 is SVGAGI in the germline V gene. The CDR3 is CASSYRLAGSYEQYF. The CDR3 nucleotides read TGTGCCAGCAGTTATCGACTAGCGGGTTCCTACGAGCAGTACTTC.

In this sample, this clone turned up a few times. The rearrangement links TRBV15 to TRBJ2-1, with 11 nucleotides matching TRBD2. There are 15 residues in the CDR3. The V and J ends lost 1 base and 7 bases, in that order; junction bases with no gene match: 3. CDR1 is LNHNV, CDR2 YYDKDF, per germline (reference sequence). CDR3 sequence reads: CATSRVSGRVNEQFF. The CDR3, as DNA: TGTGCCACCAGCAGAGTTAGCGGGAGGGTTAATGAGCAGTTCTTC.